The subject of this entry is one TCR beta chain. Its antigen is as yet unknown. The data stem from a study of shared clonotypes between healthy human individuals. The repertoire was sequenced with immunoSEQ multiplex PCR; TCRdb's copy has only in-frame clones and lacks some. This table holds 2 million to 2.5 million clones, approximately 93% found once. Points from the study as a whole: Shared across a few donors were around 5% of the naive CD4 clonotypes. Across subsets, estimated richness was generally greater for naive than for memory populations.

CDR3 length: 15 amino acids. Germline values: CDR1 SGHAT, CDR2 FQNNGV. V lost 5 bases and J lost 4, with 17 bases in between. The specimen was naive CD4+ T cells from PBMCs. Subset of the sample: CD45RA+ positively selected. The chain employs TRBV11-2 and TRBJ1-2; D is possibly TRBD1 (5 bases). The receptor's source is a young man in good health. Some clones in this sample may be carry-over from other donors' samples. The CDR3, as DNA: TGTGCCAGCAGCCCTGGAACGGGACGCTTCTATGGCTACACCTTC. This gives the protein CASSPGTGRFYGYTF.